This entry lists 18 T cell receptor beta chains sequenced from one sample in a study of identical twins. TCRdb analysed the 5' RACE reads with MiXCR anew, one entry per CDR3 protein. The sample yields under 800,000 distinct CDR3 sequences, 21% seen once. These same data were also listed under a study on T cells expressing NK-cell markers.

Sequencing input: PBMCs. These receptors were taken from a woman aged 18-35 years in good health.

The rearrangement uses TRBV11-2 and TRBJ2-4; 11 bases are shared with TRBD2. From germline, CDR1 is SGHAT and CDR2 FQNNGV. The CDR3 has 18 residues. The trim removed 3 bases at V and 0 bases at J, leaving 7 bases unmatched. CDR3 sequence reads: CASSFFLAGGLAKNIQYF. CDR3 DNA sequence: TGTGCCAGCAGCTTCTTTCTAGCGGGAGGTCTAGCCAAAAACATTCAGTACTTC.

With regard to this clonotype: Its ends do not fully match the called genes, so a read error is possible. V is TRBV7-9 and J is TRBJ2-7, with a possible D match to TRBD2 (7 bases). Germline CDR1 and CDR2: SEHNR and FQNEAQ (reference sequence). The CDR3 totals 10 residues. The CDR3 loop is CASSPRGALF. Written as DNA, the CDR3 is TGTGCCAGCAGCCCACGGGGGGCTTTGTTC.

This clonotype was seen at least ten times. The rearrangement links TRBV5-1 to TRBJ2-7, with no clear D. Trimming shortened V by 0 bases and J by 3 bases, and 7 bases separated the two germline ends. Germline CDR1 is SGHRS and CDR2 is YFSETQ. This CDR3 has 13 amino acids. CDR3 protein: CASSLVPNYEQYF. CDR3 in DNA: TGCGCCAGCAGCTTGGTGCCGAACTACGAGCAGTACTTC.

A few counts support this clonotype. The CDR3: CASSEGTSTEAFF. The CDR3 bases are TGTGCCAGCAGCGAGGGGACGAGCACTGAAGCTTTCTTT. The chain has TRBV9 and TRBJ1-1; D may be TRBD1 (5 bases). Trimming took off 3 bases at V and 4 bases at J, with 10 bases between the two ends. Per germline, CDR1 SGDLS and CDR2 YYNGEE. The CDR3 spans 13 residues. The variable domain in full, completed from reference TRBV9 and TRBJ1-1, reads DSGVTQTPKHLITATGQRVTLRCSPRSGDLSVYWYQQSLDQGLQFLIQYYNGEERAKGNILERFSAQQFPDLHSELNLSSLELGDSALYFCASSEGTSTEAFFGQGTRLTVV.

This chain uses TRBV15 with TRBJ1-2, with no clear D. The CDR3 loop spans 17 amino acids. Looked up from germline, CDR1 is LNHNV and CDR2 is YYDKDF (reference sequence). Trimming took off 0 bases at V and 4 bases at J, with 18 bases between the two ends. The CDR3 is CATSRDRDPLWAYGYTF. The CDR3 DNA reads TGTGCCACCAGCAGAGACCGCGACCCACTATGGGCCTATGGCTACACCTTC.

A few counts support this clonotype. The chain's CDR3 is CASSLATSGADTQYF. The CDR3 nucleotides are TGCGCCAGCAGCCTTGCGACTAGCGGGGCAGATACGCAGTATTTT. The chain combines TRBV5-1 with TRBJ2-3; 11 bases are shared with TRBD2. Germline CDR1 is SGHRS and CDR2 is YFSETQ. The CDR3 has 15 residues. With 4 bases clipped from V and 4 bases from J, the junction kept 5 bases outside the gene matches.

The DNA for the CDR3 is TGTGCCAGCAGCTTGGGCGCAGGGGGCATGTACAATGAGCAGTTCTTC. It specifies CASSLGAGGMYNEQFF. This sequence joins TRBV5-6 and TRBJ2-1; 8 bases are shared with TRBD1. This CDR3 contains 16 residues. CDR1 is SGHDT and CDR2 is YYEEEE in the germline V gene. Trimming at V came to 0 bases and at J to 4 bases, leaving 6 bases not matched to a gene.

This clonotype has a handful of counts. The genes are TRBV4-3 and TRBJ1-2; D may be TRBD1 (5 bases). Deletions cut 0 bases from V and 2 bases from J, with 13 bases between. Germline V CDR1 and CDR2: LGHNA, YSLEER. The CDR3 runs 16 residues. The CDR3 protein is CASSQDAGPSNYGYTF. DNA for the CDR3: TGCGCCAGCAGCCAAGATGCGGGACCCTCAAACTATGGCTACACCTTC.

The V and J genes are TRBV20-1 and TRBJ2-7; D is possibly TRBD1 (6 bases). The V end lost 6 bases, the J end lost 2 bases, and 14 bases lay between the germline ends. The CDR3 contains 13 residues. The germline V gene has CDR1 DFQATT and CDR2 SNEGSKA (reference sequence). CDR3: CSARGRGAYEQYF. In DNA form, the CDR3 reads TGCAGTGCCCGGGGCAGGGGCGCCTACGAGCAGTACTTC.

This chain connects TRBV29-1 to TRBJ1-1, with 7 bases identical to TRBD1. Germline values: CDR1 SQVTM, CDR2 ANQGSEA. Germline trimming cut 0 bases from V and 10 bases from J; bases unmatched to any gene: 14. This CDR3 has 15 amino acids. CDR3 nucleotide sequence: TGCAGCGTTGAAGATCTGTGGCAGGGGGGAGACTCAGCTTTCTTT. Its translation is CSVEDLWQGGDSAFF.

This clonotype has at least ten counts. As DNA, the CDR3 is TGCAGCGCCCTCCGAGACAATAAACCCACAGATACGCAGTATTTT. The encoded protein is CSALRDNKPTDTQYF. J is TRBJ2-3 and V is TRBV29-1; D is unclear. Per germline, CDR1 SQVTM and CDR2 ANQGSEA. The CDR3 has 15 residues. Trimming cost V 7 bases and J 2 bases, with 19 bases left between them.

In its sample, this clonotype was seen a few times. The chain combines TRBV9 with TRBJ2-3, with a possible D match to TRBD1 (6 bases). CDR1 is SGDLS, CDR2 YYNGEE, per germline. The CDR3 is 12 residues long. Trimming shortened V by 3 bases and J by 15 bases, and 17 bases separated the two germline ends. CDR3 sequence: CASSATRYREYF. Written as DNA, the CDR3 is TGTGCCAGCAGCGCAACCAGATACAGGGAATATTTT.

This rearrangement joins TRBV5-1 to TRBJ1-1, with TRBD1 as a possible D gene (6 bases). CDR3 length: 14 residues. CDR1 and CDR2 (germline): SGHRS, YFSETQ. The V end was cut by 7 bases, the J end by 0 bases, with 13 bases between. This CDR3 reads CASGGGQVNTEAFF. DNA for the CDR3: TGCGCCAGCGGGGGGGGGCAGGTGAACACTGAAGCTTTCTTT.

The chain joins TRBV10-3 to TRBJ1-5, with D perhaps matching TRBD1 (6 bases). Germline V gene lookup returns CDR1 ENHRY and CDR2 SYGVKD. V was shortened by 10 bases and J by 5 bases, with 21 bases between the two germline ends. The CDR3 runs to 15 residues. The CDR3 region is CATNPSRDMDQPQHF. CDR3 bases: TGTGCCACCAATCCGTCCCGGGACATGGATCAGCCCCAGCATTTT.

The table lists this clonotype with a few counts. The rearrangement joins TRBV20-1 to TRBJ2-3; TRBD1 agrees at 10 bases. V dropped 3 bases and J dropped 2; count of bases not matched to a gene: 2. The CDR3 contains 14 residues. Per germline, CDR1 DFQATT and CDR2 SNEGSKA (reference sequence). The DNA of the CDR3 is TGCAGTGCTAGCCGACAGGGGGCCACAGATACGCAGTATTTT. Translation gives CSASRQGATDTQYF.

This sequence joins TRBV2 and TRBJ1-6; D not resolved. The V end lost 7 bases, the J end lost 6 bases, and 7 bases lay between the germline ends. The CDR3 is 12 residues long. Germline loops: CDR1 SNHLY, CDR2 FYNNEI. The CDR3 sequence: CASTYSNSPLHF. CDR3 DNA sequence: TGTGCCAGCACGTACAGTAATTCACCCCTCCACTTT.

The chain carries TRBV20-1 and TRBJ1-1, with D hard to call. CDR3 length: 13 amino acids. Trimming stripped 5 bases from V and 6 bases from J, with 16 bases between. Germline CDR1 and CDR2: DFQATT and SNEGSKA (reference sequence). CDR3 protein: CSAPDGWGAEAFF. DNA for the CDR3: TGCAGTGCTCCCGACGGCTGGGGAGCTGAAGCTTTCTTT.

This clonotype was detected many times. The rearrangement joins TRBV12-3 or TRBV12-4 to TRBJ1-5; 8 bases line up with TRBD1. This CDR3 comprises 16 residues. With 0 bases clipped from V and 4 bases from J, the junction kept 5 bases outside the gene matches. CDR3 loop: CASSLALGTGNQPQHF. The CDR3, as DNA: TGTGCCAGCAGTTTAGCGCTGGGGACAGGTAATCAGCCCCAGCATTTT.